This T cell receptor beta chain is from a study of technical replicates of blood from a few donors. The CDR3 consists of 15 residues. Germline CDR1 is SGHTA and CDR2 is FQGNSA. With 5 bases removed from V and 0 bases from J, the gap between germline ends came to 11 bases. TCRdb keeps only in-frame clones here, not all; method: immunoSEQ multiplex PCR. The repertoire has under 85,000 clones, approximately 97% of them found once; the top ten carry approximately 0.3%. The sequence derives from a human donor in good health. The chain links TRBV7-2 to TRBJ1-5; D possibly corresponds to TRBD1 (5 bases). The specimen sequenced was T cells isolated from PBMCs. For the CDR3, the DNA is TGTGCCAGCAGCCATTGGGACTCTAGCAATCAGCCCCAGCATTTT. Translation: CASSHWDSSNQPQHF.